What follows are 32 T cell receptor beta chains derived from one specimen sequenced in a study of Graves' ophthalmopathy and Graves' hyperthyroidism. Amplifying from RNA transcripts, the study obtained TCR beta CDR3 regions. The workflow started with a first-round RT-PCR run with HTBI primers and then moved on to a second-round multiplex PCR. TCRdb reprocessed the multiplex PCR reads with MiXCR, giving one entry per CDR3 protein. The table records hundreds of thousands of distinct CDR3 sequences, about 20% of them present only once. Sequences were obtained from peripheral blood. Receptors originate from a woman aged 18-29 years with stable Graves' hyperthyroidism. Some clones in this sample may be carry-over from other donors' samples.

This clonotype showed up many times. The J gene is TRBJ1-5, the V gene TRBV2; D not certain. Germline lookup yields CDR1 SNHLY and CDR2 FYNNEI. The CDR3 is 12 residues long. V dropped 3 bases and J dropped 3 bases, with 3 bases sitting between them. The CDR3 region has the DNA TGTGCCAGCAGTGACATCAATCAGCCCCAGCATTTT. Translation: CASSDINQPQHF. Filled out from reference TRBV2 and TRBJ1-5, the complete variable domain reads EPEVTQTPSHQVTQMGQEVILRCVPISNHLYFYWYRQILGQKVEFLVSFYNNEISEKSEIFDDQFSVERPDGSNFTLKIRSTKLEDSAMYFCASSDINQPQHFGDGTRLSIL.

This clonotype was seen at least ten times. The chain is built from TRBV7-9 and TRBJ2-5; D perhaps matches TRBD2 (6 bases). The CDR3 runs to 16 residues. V was clipped by 0 bases and J by 5 bases, with 16 bases between them. CDR1 is SEHNR and CDR2 is FQNEAQ in the germline V gene (reference sequence). CDR3 in amino acids: CASSLATAGEPETQYF. The CDR3 region has the DNA TGTGCCAGCAGCTTAGCTACAGCGGGTGAGCCGGAGACCCAGTACTTC.

This clonotype was observed many times. The chain recombines TRBV19 with TRBJ1-2; D is possibly TRBD1 (5 bases). CDR1 is LNHDA, CDR2 SQIVND, per germline (reference sequence). CDR3 size: 13 residues. V was shortened by 6 bases and J by 6 bases, with 14 bases between the two germline ends. CDR3 coding DNA: TGTGCCAGTAGAAGAAGGGGAGACGATGGCTACACCTTC. This encodes CASRRRGDDGYTF.

This clonotype has at least ten counts. The chain links TRBV15 to TRBJ2-7; D is unresolved. In germline, CDR1 is LNHNV, CDR2 YYDKDF (reference sequence). The CDR3 is 15 amino acids. Trimming cost V 1 base and J 0 bases, with 10 bases left between them. The CDR3 sequence is CATSRAAAISYEQYF. The CDR3 nucleotides read TGTGCCACCAGCAGAGCAGCAGCTATCTCCTACGAGCAGTACTTC.

This clonotype was seen at least ten times. This sequence joins TRBV6-1 and TRBJ2-2; TRBD2 might be the D (6 bases). The CDR3 has 15 amino acids. With 6 bases removed from V and 3 bases from J, the gap between germline ends came to 14 bases. Germline assignment: CDR1 MNHNS and CDR2 SASEGT. CDR3 in amino acids: CASSGTYRDTGELFF. The DNA of the CDR3 is TGTGCCAGCAGCGGGACTTACCGGGACACCGGGGAGCTGTTTTTT.

This clonotype occurred many times. The rearrangement links TRBV30 to TRBJ1-1, with no clear D. V lost 2 bases and J 4 bases, leaving 11 bases between the germline ends. There are 13 residues in the CDR3. Germline V CDR1 and CDR2: GTSNPN, SVGIG (reference sequence). CDR3 in amino acids: CAWSSGLGTEAFF. DNA for the CDR3: TGTGCCTGGAGTTCAGGACTGGGCACTGAAGCTTTCTTT.

This clonotype appeared many times. The genes are TRBV6-1 and TRBJ2-7; D may match TRBD1 or TRBD2 (5 bases each). With 6 bases removed from V and 6 bases from J, the gap between germline ends came to 12 bases. The CDR3 runs to 12 residues. Per germline, CDR1 MNHNS and CDR2 SASEGT. As DNA, the CDR3 is TGTGCCAGCAGGGACGGGGCCTCCGAGCAGTACTTC. Translating gives CASRDGASEQYF.

This clonotype was seen at least ten times. The chain employs TRBV2 and TRBJ1-1, with D possibly matching TRBD1 (5 bases). Trimming stripped 4 bases from V and 2 bases from J, with 11 bases between. The germline CDR1 and CDR2 sequences are SNHLY and FYNNEI. The CDR3 covers 14 residues. CDR3 amino acids: CASSGGESNTEAFF. CDR3 nucleotides: TGTGCCAGCAGTGGAGGGGAATCAAACACTGAAGCTTTCTTT.

This clonotype occurred many times. This rearrangement joins TRBV3-1 to TRBJ1-1; D not certain. The CDR3 consists of 13 residues. Germline CDR1 LGHDT, CDR2 YNNKEL (reference sequence). V was clipped by 3 bases and J by 4 bases, with 9 bases between them. The DNA for the CDR3 is TGTGCCAGCAGCCATCTACCAGGCACTGAAGCTTTCTTT. Translating it yields CASSHLPGTEAFF.

This clonotype occurred many times. J is TRBJ2-4 and V is TRBV6-5, with TRBD1 identical over 8 bases. Germline CDR1 is MNHEY and CDR2 is SVGAGI. The CDR3 length is 13 residues. V was pared by 8 bases and J by 7 bases, with 7 bases of the junction left unmatched. The CDR3 here is CASGQGLENIQYF. As DNA, the CDR3 is TGTGCCAGCGGACAGGGATTGGAGAACATTCAGTACTTC.

This clonotype has ten or more counts. The V gene is TRBV29-1, the J gene TRBJ2-7, with 10 positions matching TRBD1. The junction had 3 bases not matched to a gene; V was cut back by 5 bases and J by 5 bases. Germline loops: CDR1 SQVTM, CDR2 ANQGSEA. CDR3 length: 12 amino acids. The CDR3 loop reads CSVRTGGNEQYF. DNA for the CDR3: TGCAGCGTTCGGACAGGGGGAAACGAGCAGTACTTC.

This clonotype has ten or more counts. This chain connects TRBV30 to TRBJ1-5; maybe TRBD1 (5 bases). V lost 3 bases and J 0 bases, leaving 12 bases between the germline ends. Germline assignment: CDR1 GTSNPN and CDR2 SVGIG (reference sequence). This CDR3 spans 15 amino acids. The CDR3 here is CAWSSGVYSNQPQHF. The CDR3, as DNA: TGTGCCTGGAGCTCGGGGGTATATAGCAATCAGCCCCAGCATTTT.

In its sample, this clonotype was seen a few times. The rearrangement uses TRBV28 and TRBJ2-5; D remains unclear. Germline lookup yields CDR1 MDHEN and CDR2 SYDVKM. The V end was cut by 2 bases, the J end by 4 bases, with 11 bases between. This CDR3 has 14 residues. The CDR3 coding sequence is TGTGCCAGCAGTTTAACCCAACCTGGAGAGACCCAGTACTTC. Protein product: CASSLTQPGETQYF.

The sample holds many counts of this clonotype. The chain links TRBV12-3 or TRBV12-4 to TRBJ1-1; a possible D gene is TRBD1 (5 bases). V lost 6 bases, J lost 5 bases, and 13 bases lay in between. CDR3 size: 13 residues. CDR3 residues: CASSLRGRTEAFF. DNA for the CDR3: TGTGCCAGCAGCTTACGGGGGAGGACTGAAGCTTTCTTT.

This clonotype was counted ten times or more. J is TRBJ2-5 and V is TRBV27; D call uncertain. The CDR3 loop spans 14 amino acids. The V and J ends lost 4 bases and 2 bases respectively, with 11 bases between them. Germline lookup yields CDR1 MNHEY and CDR2 SMNVEV (reference sequence). The CDR3 DNA reads TGTGCCAGCAGTTCTCGACTGGGTCAAGAGACCCAGTACTTC. Protein product: CASSSRLGQETQYF.

There are many counts of this clonotype. The V and J genes are TRBV5-1 and TRBJ2-7; the match to TRBD1 covers 9 bases. CDR1 and CDR2 from the germline V gene are SGHRS and YFSETQ. The CDR3 is 14 residues long. Germline trimming cut 3 bases from V and 6 bases from J; bases unmatched to any gene: 7. The CDR3 is CASSWGQGTVEQYF. CDR3 coding DNA: TGCGCCAGCAGCTGGGGACAGGGCACGGTCGAGCAGTACTTC.

This clonotype has ten or more counts. The V and J genes are TRBV11-2 and TRBJ2-5, with no clear D. Trimming stripped 5 bases from V and 3 bases from J, with 16 bases between. Looked up from germline, CDR1 is SGHAT and CDR2 is FQNNGV. The CDR3 is 15 amino acids. The CDR3 region is CASSPQGVIKETQYF. The CDR3 DNA reads TGTGCCAGCAGCCCTCAAGGCGTAATTAAAGAGACCCAGTACTTC.

About this clonotype itself: A single base separates this from a much larger clone, so it may be a read error. The chain links TRBV3-1 to TRBJ1-2; 7 positions agree with TRBD1. The V gene's germline CDR1 is LGHDT and CDR2 YNNKEL (reference sequence). CDR3 length: 14 residues. The CDR3 coding sequence is TGTGCCAGCAGCCTGGGACAGTCCCAGGTAGGCTACATCTTC. Protein sequence: CASSLGQSQVGYIF.

This clonotype was counted at least ten times. The V gene is TRBV11-2, the J gene TRBJ2-4, with D perhaps matching TRBD1 (5 bases). Trimming removed 6 bases from V and 7 bases from J, with 13 bases in between. In germline, CDR1 is SGHAT, CDR2 FQNNGV. This CDR3 comprises 13 residues. Here the CDR3 DNA reads TGTGCCAGCAGTACTTCAGGGTTCAACATTCAGTACTTC. It translates to CASSTSGFNIQYF.

This clonotype has ten or more counts. This sequence joins TRBV6-2 or TRBV6-3 and TRBJ1-2, with 8 bases fitting TRBD1. Losses at the gene ends were 2 bases for V and 3 bases for J; bases not matched to a gene: 11. Germline loops: CDR1 MNHEY, CDR2 SVGEGT. CDR3 size: 17 residues. The CDR3 spells CASSYDFRTGTDYGYTF. CDR3 nucleotide sequence: TGTGCCAGCAGTTACGACTTCCGGACAGGGACCGACTATGGCTACACCTTC.

The chain is built from TRBV20-1 and TRBJ1-2; D remains unclear. The V and J ends lost 3 bases and 5 bases respectively, with 16 bases between them. Germline CDR1 reads DFQATT; CDR2 reads SNEGSKA (reference sequence). The CDR3 runs 14 residues. CDR3 sequence (DNA): TGCAGTGCTAGCAGCGGTGGGGTCGGGTATGGCTACACCTTC. It translates to CSASSGGVGYGYTF.

This clonotype was observed many times. The CDR3: CASSLDALGQTNYGYTF. The CDR3 DNA is TGTGCCAGCAGCTTGGATGCCCTGGGACAGACTAACTATGGCTACACCTTC. The J gene is TRBJ1-2, the V gene TRBV5-6, with TRBD1 identical over 7 bases. Trimming cost V 0 bases and J 0 bases; bases outside gene matches: 8. Germline assignment: CDR1 SGHDT and CDR2 YYEEEE. The CDR3 consists of 17 residues.

In its sample, this clonotype was seen many times. The CDR3 protein is CASRRLAGGQTQYF. CDR3 coding DNA: TGTGCCAGTAGGAGACTAGCGGGAGGGCAGACCCAGTACTTC. The chain uses TRBV27 and TRBJ2-5; 14 bases agree with TRBD2. Germline-derived CDR1 and CDR2 are MNHEY and SMNVEV (reference sequence). The V and J ends lost 9 bases and 6 bases, in that order; junction bases with no gene match: 6. This CDR3 has 14 amino acids.

Ten or more counts support this clonotype. V usage is TRBV29-1 and J usage is TRBJ1-1; weak D call: TRBD1 (6 bases). V was pared by 6 bases and J by 3 bases, with 14 bases between. The germline V gene has CDR1 SQVTM and CDR2 ANQGSEA. The CDR3 covers 13 residues. CDR3 bases: TGCAGCGTCCCATCGCGGACAGACACTGAAGCTTTCTTT. Translated, it gives CSVPSRTDTEAFF.

This clonotype is a singleton in its sample. This rearrangement joins TRBV11-2 to TRBJ2-6, with D unclear. The CDR3 spans 15 residues. Looked up from germline, CDR1 is SGHAT and CDR2 is FQNNGV. V dropped 5 bases and J dropped 4 bases, with 12 bases sitting between them. The DNA for the CDR3 is TGTGCCAGCAGCACCCTCCCAAAGGGGGCCAACGTCCTGACTTTC. Its translation is CASSTLPKGANVLTF.

V usage is TRBV30 and J usage is TRBJ2-2; 8 bases line up with TRBD2. The V and J ends lost 3 bases and 5 bases, in that order; junction bases with no gene match: 8. The CDR3 spans 15 residues. CDR1 is GTSNPN and CDR2 is SVGIG in the germline V gene (reference sequence). The CDR3 bases are TGTGCCTGGAGATTCCGGGGGGGAAGAACCGGGGAGCTGTTTTTT. Its protein product is CAWRFRGGRTGELFF.

Remarks on this clonotype: This likely stems from a read error, as it lies one base from a far larger clone. The chain has TRBV7-2 and TRBJ2-7; D ambiguous. The J call could be wrong; TRBJ2-1 is a better fit for the DNA end. This CDR3 region has 12 residues. The germline V gene has CDR1 SGHTA and CDR2 FQGNSA. The CDR3 bases are TGTGCCAGCAGCCTGCTGTCCTACGAGCAGTTCTTC. It codes for CASSLLSYEQFF.

This chain links TRBV5-1 with TRBJ2-7; 11 bases are shared with TRBD2. This CDR3 spans 15 amino acids. The V segment lost 0 bases and the J segment 5 bases; nucleotides outside the gene matches: 4. Germline V gives CDR1 SGHRS, CDR2 YFSETQ. Written as DNA, the CDR3 is TGCGCCAGCAGCTTGGAGGTAGCGGGAGGGAACGAGCAGTACTTC. Translated, it gives CASSLEVAGGNEQYF. Full variable domain (missing parts from reference TRBV5-1 and TRBJ2-7): KAGVTQTPRYLIKTRGQQVTLSCSPISGHRSVSWYQQTPGQGLQFLFEYFSETQRNKGNFPGRFSGRQFSNSRSEMNVSTLELGDSALYLCASSLEVAGGNEQYFGPGTRLTVT.

In its sample, this clonotype was seen many times. The chain couples TRBV2 to TRBJ1-2; possibly TRBD1 for D (6 bases). The germline V and J ends were trimmed by 6 bases and 0 bases, with 8 bases remaining between them. This CDR3 has 13 amino acids. CDR1 and CDR2 (germline): SNHLY, FYNNEI. The CDR3 region is CASRRGTNYGYTF. The CDR3 DNA is TGTGCCAGCAGGAGGGGGACTAACTATGGCTACACCTTC.

This clonotype was recorded at least ten times. The chain combines TRBV13 with TRBJ1-1; D is possibly TRBD1 (5 bases). CDR3 length: 15 residues. The germline V gene encodes CDR1 PRHDT and CDR2 FYEKMQ (reference sequence). Trimming shortened V by 5 bases and J by 5 bases, and 18 bases separated the two germline ends. CDR3 protein: CASSPRDGTRTEAFF. The CDR3, as DNA: TGTGCCAGCAGCCCCCGTGATGGGACTAGGACTGAAGCTTTCTTT.

This clonotype was observed many times. The rearrangement joins TRBV20-1 to TRBJ1-5; D is uncertain. This CDR3 is 14 amino acids long. Per germline, CDR1 DFQATT and CDR2 SNEGSKA (reference sequence). V lost 4 bases and J lost 0, with 10 bases in between. CDR3 coding DNA: TGCAGTGCTAATGTGGGGAATAGCAATCAGCCCCAGCATTTT. Translation gives CSANVGNSNQPQHF.

In this sample, this clonotype turned up many times. CDR3 loop: CASSSDRLDTEAFF. The CDR3 nucleotides read TGTGCCAGCAGCTCCGACAGATTGGACACTGAAGCTTTCTTT. The V and J genes are TRBV7-2 and TRBJ1-1, with a possible D match to TRBD1 (5 bases). Between the trimmed V and J ends, which lost 4 bases and 3 bases, there was a span of 12 bases. The CDR3 totals 14 residues. Germline values: CDR1 SGHTA, CDR2 FQGNSA.